Listed below are T cell receptor beta chains from one sample, sequenced in a study of blood T cell repertoires in COVID-19. Data came from immunoSEQ multiplex PCR; TCRdb stores just in-frame clones and leaves some out. The profile shows some 220,000 clones, around four fifths of them singletons. The sample was peripheral blood. The receptors were sampled from a woman between 65 and 79 years old with COVID-19, enrolled during active disease. CDR3s include the opening cysteine and the closing phenylalanine or tryptophan. A D gene is named only where the DNA matches it firmly. Size is stated for part of the rows, as once, few or many counts, or as a class when the clone is expanded.

TRBV14	.	TRBJ2-7	.	TGTGCCAGCAGCCGGATAGACAGACCTTACGAGCAGTACTTC	CASSRIDRPYEQYF
TRBV9	.	TRBJ2-7	.	TGTGCCAGCAGCGTAGGTCTAGGAGGGCCACCAAACTACGAGCAGTACTTC	CASSVGLGGPPNYEQYF
TRBV6-2/TRBV6-3	.	TRBJ1-1	.	TGTGCCAGCAGTTACGGTGTCAGCGGGAACACTGAAGCTTTCTTT	CASSYGVSGNTEAFF
TRBV28	once	TRBJ2-3	TRBD2	TGTGCCAGCAGTTTAGCCGGGACTAGCAGGGACACGCAGTATTTT	CASSLAGTSRDTQYF
TRBV21-1	few	TRBJ2-7	.	TGTGCCAGCAGCCTTCCGAAACGAGAAGAAGAGCAGTACTTC	CASSLPKREEEQYF
TRBV28	once	TRBJ1-2	TRBD1	TGTGCCTCCACTCGACAGGGCTTCAACTATGGCTACACCTTC	CASTRQGFNYGYTF
TRBV4-3	once	TRBJ2-7	.	TGCGCCAGCAGCCCAAATGAGGGGGACGAGCAGTACTTC	CASSPNEGDEQYF
TRBV7-9	.	TRBJ2-3	TRBD2	TGTGCCAGCAGCCAAGGACTAGCGGGAGGGGCAGATACGCAGTATTTT	CASSQGLAGGADTQYF
TRBV5-1	.	TRBJ2-3	.	TGCGCCAGCAGGACAGCAGCAAGCACAGATACGCAGTATTTT	CASRTAASTDTQYF
TRBV28	.	TRBJ2-7	.	TGTGCCAGCAGTCCCCTGGACACGGCAAAATCTTACGAGCAGTACTTC	CASSPLDTAKSYEQYF
TRBV7-9	.	TRBJ1-1	TRBD1	TGTGCCAGTACGGACAGGTTGAACACTGAAGCTTTCTTT	CASTDRLNTEAFF
TRBV27	.	TRBJ1-4	.	TGTGCCAGCAGTTTATATCCCACGGGAACTAATGAAAAACTGTTTTTT	CASSLYPTGTNEKLFF
TRBV7-9	.	TRBJ1-1	TRBD1	TGTGCCAGCAGCGGCTGGACAGGGGCGAACACTGAAGCTTTCTTT	CASSGWTGANTEAFF
TRBV6-2/TRBV6-3	.	TRBJ1-1	.	TGTGCCAGCAGTTATGGTAGGCCAGGGAACACTGAAGCTTTCTTT	CASSYGRPGNTEAFF
TRBV29-1	.	TRBJ1-1	TRBD1	TGCAGCGTTCAAGCTGGGACAGCGAATACTGAAGCTTTCTTT	CSVQAGTANTEAFF
TRBV19	.	TRBJ2-1	TRBD2	TGTGCCAGTAGTATAAGGTTGTGGGAGGGTATTGAGCAGTTCTTC	CASSIRLWEGIEQFF
TRBV3-1/TRBV3-2	.	TRBJ2-1	.	TGTGCCAGCAGCCAAGGGAGTGCGAATCCCAATGAGCAGTTCTTC	CASSQGSANPNEQFF
TRBV6-2/TRBV6-3	.	TRBJ2-1	TRBD1	TGTGCCAGCAGCCCGGGACAGGGCCTCAATGAGCAGTTCTTC	CASSPGQGLNEQFF
TRBV19	.	TRBJ1-2	.	TGTGCCAGTAGGATCGGGACAATTGATAACTATGGCTACACCTTC	CASRIGTIDNYGYTF
TRBV2	many	TRBJ1-1	.	TGTGCCAGCAGCGCTACAGGGACCACTGAAGCTTTCTTT	CASSATGTTEAFF
TRBV28	.	TRBJ2-1	TRBD2	TGTGCCAGCGAGTTCCCTAGCGGGAGAACCCACAATGAGCAGTTCTTC	CASEFPSGRTHNEQFF
TRBV4-1	.	TRBJ2-7	TRBD2	TGCGCCAGCAGCCATCCTGGACTAGCGGGCCTCTACGAGCAGTACTTC	CASSHPGLAGLYEQYF
TRBV28	.	TRBJ1-1	.	TGTGCCTCGACATTGAACACTGAAGCTTTCTTT	CASTLNTEAFF
TRBV2	.	TRBJ1-3	.	TGTGCCAGCAGTAATACGGGGGGGACCACCATATATTTT	CASSNTGGTTIYF
TRBV18	.	TRBJ1-1	.	TGTGCCAGCTCACCAGGGAGCGACACTGAAGCTTTCTTT	CASSPGSDTEAFF
TRBV7-2	.	TRBJ1-2	.	TGTGCCAGCAGCTCCCCTCGGGAGGGTTACTATGGCTACACCTTC	CASSSPREGYYGYTF
TRBV28	.	TRBJ1-5	.	TGTGCCAGCAGACTTACAGCTTACAATCAGCCCCAGCATTTT	CASRLTAYNQPQHF
TRBV29-1	.	TRBJ1-1	.	TGCAGCGTGCCGACAGGAATTATGAACACTGAAGCTTTCTTT	CSVPTGIMNTEAFF
TRBV19	few	TRBJ2-7	.	TGTGCCAGTAGTAGGTGGCAGACCTACGAGCAGTACTTC	CASSRWQTYEQYF
TRBV28	.	TRBJ2-3	TRBD2	TGTGCCAGCAGTTTCTCCTACTCTAGCGGACCCCTCGCAGATACGCAGTATTTT	CASSFSYSSGPLADTQYF
TRBV6-5	.	TRBJ2-2	TRBD1	TGTGCCAGCAGTTACTTCGACAGGGGGGACACCGGGGAGCTGTTTTTT	CASSYFDRGDTGELFF
TRBV2	.	TRBJ2-3	TRBD2	TGTGCCAGCAGAACTAGCGGGGGGACAGATACGCAGTATTTT	CASRTSGGTDTQYF
TRBV5-1	.	TRBJ1-1	.	TGCGCCAGCAGCTTGGTTGGAGACAGTGAAGCTTTCTTT	CASSLVGDSEAFF
TRBV5-1	.	TRBJ2-3	TRBD2	TGCGCCAGCAGCTTGCTCCTAGCGGGAGTGACAGATACGCAGTATTTT	CASSLLLAGVTDTQYF
TRBV24-1	.	TRBJ2-5	.	TGTGCCACCAGTGACGCCAGGTCACGGAAGCGGGAGACCCAGTACTTC	CATSDARSRKRETQYF
TRBV7-8	once	TRBJ1-2	TRBD1	TGTGCCAGCAGCTTAACAGGGGCCCCTGGCTATGGCTACACCTTC	CASSLTGAPGYGYTF
TRBV28	.	TRBJ1-5	.	TGTGCCAGCAGTTTGGAGGGAAACAATCAGCCCCAGCATTTT	CASSLEGNNQPQHF
TRBV25-1	.	TRBJ1-2	.	TGTGCCAGCAGTGAGGGGGCCGGCCCTAACTATGGCTACACCTTC	CASSEGAGPNYGYTF
TRBV10-3	.	TRBJ2-5	TRBD1	TGTGCCATCCGAGGGACAGGGGGAGAGACCCAGTACTTC	CAIRGTGGETQYF
TRBV6-5	.	TRBJ2-7	TRBD1	TGTGCCAGCAGTTACTCACAGGGGGCGCTCGAGCAGTACTTC	CASSYSQGALEQYF
TRBV19	.	TRBJ2-1	.	TGTGCCAGTAGTGTCCTGACAGGCTACACGAAATACTACAATGAGCAGTTCTTC	CASSVLTGYTKYYNEQFF
TRBV5-6	once	TRBJ1-5	TRBD1	TGTGCCAGCAGCTTGACAGGGGGAGTCAATCAGCCCCAGCATTTT	CASSLTGGVNQPQHF
TRBV7-9	.	TRBJ1-2	TRBD1	TGTGCCAGCAGCTCGACAGGGGCTGAGGACTATGGCTACACCTTC	CASSSTGAEDYGYTF
TRBV5-1	few	TRBJ2-7	TRBD2	TGCGCCAGCAGCCTGACTAGCGGGAGGCCGGGAGAGCAGTACTTC	CASSLTSGRPGEQYF
TRBV5-1	.	TRBJ2-5	TRBD2	TGCGCCAGCAGCTACACTAGCGGGAGGGCGGAGACCCAGTACTTC	CASSYTSGRAETQYF
TRBV18	.	TRBJ2-7	.	TGTGCCAGCTCAGGGTCCGGGATCCGCGAGCAGTACTTC	CASSGSGIREQYF
TRBV28	.	TRBJ1-5	TRBD1	TGTGCCAGCGTGGACAGGGCCTACAATCAGCCCCAGCATTTT	CASVDRAYNQPQHF
TRBV19	.	TRBJ2-1	TRBD2	TGTGCCATCGGACTAGCGGGAGCAGATGAGCAGTTCTTC	CAIGLAGADEQFF
TRBV6-5	.	TRBJ2-2	.	TGTGCCAGCAGTTACTCGACAGGGAGGAGGACCGGGGAGCTGTTTTTT	CASSYSTGRRTGELFF